The source of this TCR beta chain is a study of CD8 T cells in ankylosing spondylitis. Study findings and constraints: Several highly homologous variants formed a TCR beta motif that appeared characteristic of ankylosing spondylitis blood. It was reported that disease-linked clones were significantly enriched in matched ankylosing spondylitis synovial fluid. Some of the motif variants had earlier been found in reactive arthritis patients' fluid and blood.

Generation of TCR beta libraries employed quantitative 5'-RACE incorporating molecular barcodes. MiXCR was run by TCRdb on the 5' RACE reads, yielding one entry per CDR3 protein. Found here are more than 60,000 distinct CDR3 sequences, around 6.4% of them singletons; the top ten hold roughly 5%. A note on this clonotype: Its antigen is still unknown.

Germline lookup yields CDR1 MDHEN and CDR2 SYDVKM. The length of the CDR3 is 19 residues. V lost 2 bases and J lost 0, with 21 bases in between. This chain connects TRBV28 to TRBJ2-3; D is unclear. The clonotype originates from a male donor with ankylosing spondylitis. Material for sequencing was synovial fluid, either unsorted or a sorted T cell fraction (not recorded which). The CDR3 reads CASSLRETTRIRSTDTQYF. CDR3 nucleotides: TGTGCCAGCAGTTTAAGGGAAACCACAAGGATCAGAAGCACAGATACGCAGTATTTT. Full variable domain (outside the CDR3, taken from reference TRBV28 and TRBJ2-3): DVKVTQSSRYLVKRTGEKVFLECVQDMDHENMFWYRQDPGLGLRLIYFSYDVKMKEKGDIPEGYSVSREKKERFSLILESASTNQTSMYLCASSLRETTRIRSTDTQYFGPGTRLTVL.